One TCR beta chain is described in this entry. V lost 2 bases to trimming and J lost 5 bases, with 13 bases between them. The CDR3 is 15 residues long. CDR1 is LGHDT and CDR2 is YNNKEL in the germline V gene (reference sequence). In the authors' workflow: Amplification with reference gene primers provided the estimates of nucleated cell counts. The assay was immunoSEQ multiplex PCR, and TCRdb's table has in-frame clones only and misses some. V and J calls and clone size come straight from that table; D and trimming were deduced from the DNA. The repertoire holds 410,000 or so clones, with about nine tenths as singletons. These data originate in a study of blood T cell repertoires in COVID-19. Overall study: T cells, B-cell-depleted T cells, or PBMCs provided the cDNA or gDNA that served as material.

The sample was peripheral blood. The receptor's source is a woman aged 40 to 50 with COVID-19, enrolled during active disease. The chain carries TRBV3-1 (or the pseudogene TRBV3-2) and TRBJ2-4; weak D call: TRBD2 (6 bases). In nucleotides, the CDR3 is TGTGCCAGCAGCCAACGGTCCGGGACTCAAAACATTCAGTACTTC. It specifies CASSQRSGTQNIQYF.